The clone carrying this TCR beta chain showed up many times. The authors prepared the TCRbeta library with unique molecular identifiers. From the PCR reads, TCRdb called clonotypes with MiXCR, one entry per CDR3 protein. The table records around 960,000 distinct CDR3 sequences, about 29% of them present only once. The CDR3 sequence is 14 residues long. V lost 3 bases and J lost 10; bases outside the gene matches: 5. This entry comes from a study of T-cell reconstitution after alpha-beta-depleted transplantation in children. The source of this sequence is a boy in the first two years of life who had a stem cell transplant for SCID, so the T cells may come from the graft donor. The V gene is TRBV12-3 or TRBV12-4, the J gene TRBJ1-6, with 8 bases fitting TRBD1. The sequencing here drew on PBMCs, mostly from graft donor cells, taken 360 days after TCRalphabeta/CD19-depleted stem cell transplant. CDR3 sequence reads: CASSFRQGNSPLHF. The DNA for the CDR3 is TGTGCCAGCAGTTTCCGACAGGGGAACTCACCCCTCCACTTT.